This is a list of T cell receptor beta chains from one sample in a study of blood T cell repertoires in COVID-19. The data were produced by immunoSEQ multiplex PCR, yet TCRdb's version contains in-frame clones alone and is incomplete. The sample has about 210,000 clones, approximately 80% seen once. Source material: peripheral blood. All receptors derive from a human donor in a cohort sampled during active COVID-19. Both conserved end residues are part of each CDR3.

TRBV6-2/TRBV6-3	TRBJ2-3	CASSFTSGKVTDTQYF
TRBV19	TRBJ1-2	CASSTQGFGYTF
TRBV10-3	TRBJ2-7	CASRTSGDETYEQYF
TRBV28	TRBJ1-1	CASTQQGTEAFF
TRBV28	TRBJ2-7	CASNELGGGSYEQYF
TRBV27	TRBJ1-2	CASSLKTAANYGYTF
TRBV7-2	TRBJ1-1	CASSFQRLEAFF
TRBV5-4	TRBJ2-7	CASSLAQRQSTYEQYF
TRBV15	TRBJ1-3	CATSSNRESGNTIYF
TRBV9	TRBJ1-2	CASSVDRESGYTF
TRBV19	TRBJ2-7	CASSIPGGSYEQYF
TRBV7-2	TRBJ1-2	CASSLSREAYTF
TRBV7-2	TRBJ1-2	CASSSPDRALEGGYTF
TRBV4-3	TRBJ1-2	CASRPKGQSNYGYTF
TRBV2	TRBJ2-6	CASSEWAGISSGANVLTF
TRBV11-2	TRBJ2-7	CASSLRGLYEQYF
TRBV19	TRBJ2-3	CASSRGLAGDDTQYF
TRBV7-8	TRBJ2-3	CASSPTGTSGGLTDTQYF
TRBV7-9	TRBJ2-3	CASSLSRAGTDTQYF
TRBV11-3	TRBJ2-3	CASSLAPASDTQYF
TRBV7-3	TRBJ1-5	CASSLRGGDQPQHF
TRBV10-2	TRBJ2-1	CASLGLAALNEQFF
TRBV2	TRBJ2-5	CASSREGTETQYF
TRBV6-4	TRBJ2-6	CASSRRGSGANVLTF
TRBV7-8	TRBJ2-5	CASSLIGGARETQYF
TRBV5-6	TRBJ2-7	CASSRRFEQYF
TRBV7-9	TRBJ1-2	CASSGQRDRDYGYTF
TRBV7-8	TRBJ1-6	CASSSITGTGSSGPPLHF
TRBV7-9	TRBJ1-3	CASSPISGTGRDTIYF
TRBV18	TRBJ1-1	CASSGDRGNTEAFF
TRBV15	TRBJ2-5	CATSIDSLGVTQYF
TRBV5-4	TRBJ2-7	CASSPGTGLLYEQYF
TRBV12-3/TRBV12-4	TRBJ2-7	CASSGRYEQYF
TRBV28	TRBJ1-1	CASSSPTGGWTEAFF
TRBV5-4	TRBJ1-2	CASSLDINYGYTF
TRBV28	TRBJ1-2	CASNEGGYGYTF
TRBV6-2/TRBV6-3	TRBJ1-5	CASSYEQGRLYSNQPQHF
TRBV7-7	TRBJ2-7	CASSLDRGGEYEQYF
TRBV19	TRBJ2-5	CASSVGQQGTQYF
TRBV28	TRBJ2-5	CASRNSGGIQETQYF
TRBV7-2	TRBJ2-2	CASSTLINTGELFF
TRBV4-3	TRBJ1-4	CASSQDQRRATNEKLFF
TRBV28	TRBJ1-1	CASSFSDTEAFF
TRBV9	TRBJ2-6	CASSPGVTYSGANVLTF
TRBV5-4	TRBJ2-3	CASSLISDTQYF
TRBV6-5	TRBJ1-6	CASSTGESPLHF
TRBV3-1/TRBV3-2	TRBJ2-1	CASSQFRTGRRDEQFF
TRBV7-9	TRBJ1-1	CASSLIGGNTEAFF
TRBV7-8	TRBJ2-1	CASSPGTGFYNEQFF
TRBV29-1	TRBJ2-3	CSVGLAGGHTDTQYF